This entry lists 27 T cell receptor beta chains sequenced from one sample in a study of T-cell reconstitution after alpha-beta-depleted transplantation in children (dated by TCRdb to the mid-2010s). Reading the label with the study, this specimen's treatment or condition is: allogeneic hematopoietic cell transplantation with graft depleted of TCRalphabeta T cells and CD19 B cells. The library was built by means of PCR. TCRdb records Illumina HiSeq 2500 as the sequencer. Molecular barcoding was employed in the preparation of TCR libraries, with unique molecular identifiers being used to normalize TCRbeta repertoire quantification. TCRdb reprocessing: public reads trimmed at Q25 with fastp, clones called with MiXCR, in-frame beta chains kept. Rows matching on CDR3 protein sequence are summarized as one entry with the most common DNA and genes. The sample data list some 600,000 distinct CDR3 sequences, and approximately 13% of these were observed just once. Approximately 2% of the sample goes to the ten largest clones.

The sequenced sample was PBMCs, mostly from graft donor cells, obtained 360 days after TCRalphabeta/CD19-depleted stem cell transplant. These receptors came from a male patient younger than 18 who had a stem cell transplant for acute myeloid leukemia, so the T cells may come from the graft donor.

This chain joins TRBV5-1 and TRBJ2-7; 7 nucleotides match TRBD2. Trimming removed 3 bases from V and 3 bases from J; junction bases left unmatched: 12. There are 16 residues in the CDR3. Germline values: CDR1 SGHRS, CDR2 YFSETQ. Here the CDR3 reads CASSSWGGEIGYEQYF. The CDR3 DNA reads TGCGCCAGCAGCTCGTGGGGAGGGGAGATTGGCTACGAGCAGTACTTC.

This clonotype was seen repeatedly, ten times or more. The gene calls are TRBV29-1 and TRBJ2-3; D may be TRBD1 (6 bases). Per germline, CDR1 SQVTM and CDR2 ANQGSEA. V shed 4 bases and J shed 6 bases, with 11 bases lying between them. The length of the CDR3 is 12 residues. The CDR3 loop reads CSVAGDRDTQYF. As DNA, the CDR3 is TGCAGCGTTGCAGGAGACAGGGATACGCAGTATTTT.

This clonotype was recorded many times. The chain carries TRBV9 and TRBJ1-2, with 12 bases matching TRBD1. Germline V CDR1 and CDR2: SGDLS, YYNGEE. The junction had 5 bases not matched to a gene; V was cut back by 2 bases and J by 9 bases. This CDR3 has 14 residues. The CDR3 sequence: CASSVSGTGGRYTF. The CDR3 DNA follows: TGTGCCAGCAGCGTGAGCGGGACAGGGGGCCGCTACACCTTC.

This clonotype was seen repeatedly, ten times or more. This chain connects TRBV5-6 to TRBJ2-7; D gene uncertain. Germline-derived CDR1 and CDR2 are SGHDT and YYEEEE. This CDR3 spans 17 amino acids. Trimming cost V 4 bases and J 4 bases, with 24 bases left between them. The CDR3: CASSHLGTPAGNYEQYF. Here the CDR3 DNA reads TGTGCCAGCAGCCATTTGGGAACCCCCGCAGGTAATTACGAGCAGTACTTC.

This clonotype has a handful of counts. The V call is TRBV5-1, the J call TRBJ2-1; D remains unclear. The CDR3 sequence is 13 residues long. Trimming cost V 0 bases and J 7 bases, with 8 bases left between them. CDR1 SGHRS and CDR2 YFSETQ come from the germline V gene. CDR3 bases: TGCGCCAGCAGCTTGGAGATGGGGAATGAGCAGTTCTTC. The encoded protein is CASSLEMGNEQFF.

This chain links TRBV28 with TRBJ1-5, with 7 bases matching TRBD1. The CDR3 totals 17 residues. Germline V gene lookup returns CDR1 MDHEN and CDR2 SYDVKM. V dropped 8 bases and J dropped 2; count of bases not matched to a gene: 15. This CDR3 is CASPRQGAWFGNQPQHF. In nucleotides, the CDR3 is TGTGCCAGCCCCAGACAGGGAGCATGGTTTGGCAATCAGCCCCAGCATTTT.

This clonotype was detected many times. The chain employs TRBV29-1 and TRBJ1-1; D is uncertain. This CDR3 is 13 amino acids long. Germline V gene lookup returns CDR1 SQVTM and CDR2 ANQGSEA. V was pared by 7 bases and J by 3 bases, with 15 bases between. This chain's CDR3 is CSAAGYEDTEAFF. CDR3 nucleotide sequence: TGCAGCGCCGCGGGGTATGAGGACACTGAAGCTTTCTTT. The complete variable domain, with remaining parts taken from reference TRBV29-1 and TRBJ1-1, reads SAVISQKPSRDICQRGTSLTIQCQVDSQVTMMFWYRQQPGQSLTLIATANQGSEATYESGFVIDKFPISRPNLTFSTLTVSNMSPEDSSIYLCSAAGYEDTEAFFGQGTRLTVV.

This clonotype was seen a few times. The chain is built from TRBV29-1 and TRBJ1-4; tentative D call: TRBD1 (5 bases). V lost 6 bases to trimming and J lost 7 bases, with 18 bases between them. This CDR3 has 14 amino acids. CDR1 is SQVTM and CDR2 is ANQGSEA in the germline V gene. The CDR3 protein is CSVDLRGEGEKLFF. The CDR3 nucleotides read TGCAGCGTCGACCTCCGAGGGGAGGGTGAAAAACTGTTTTTT.

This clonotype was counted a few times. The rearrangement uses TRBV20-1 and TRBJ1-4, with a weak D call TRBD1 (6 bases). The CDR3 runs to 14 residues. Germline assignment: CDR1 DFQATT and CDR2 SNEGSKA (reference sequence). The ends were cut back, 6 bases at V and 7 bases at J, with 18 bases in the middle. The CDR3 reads CSAGPGLGGEKLFF. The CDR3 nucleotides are TGCAGTGCAGGGCCCGGCCTAGGGGGTGAAAAACTGTTTTTT.

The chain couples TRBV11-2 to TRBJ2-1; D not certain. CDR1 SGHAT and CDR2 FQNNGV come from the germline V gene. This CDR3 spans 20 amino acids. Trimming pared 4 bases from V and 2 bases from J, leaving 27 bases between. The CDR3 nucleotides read TGTGCCAGCAGCTCAGACCGGGTCCCAATCTATGCCCAGCCCTACAATGAGCAGTTCTTC. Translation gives CASSSDRVPIYAQPYNEQFF.

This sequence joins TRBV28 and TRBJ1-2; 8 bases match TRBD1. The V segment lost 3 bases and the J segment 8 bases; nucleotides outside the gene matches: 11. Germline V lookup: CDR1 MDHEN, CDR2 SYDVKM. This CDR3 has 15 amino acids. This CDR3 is CASSFYGQGLEGYTF. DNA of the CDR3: TGTGCCAGCAGTTTCTACGGACAGGGATTGGAGGGCTACACCTTC.

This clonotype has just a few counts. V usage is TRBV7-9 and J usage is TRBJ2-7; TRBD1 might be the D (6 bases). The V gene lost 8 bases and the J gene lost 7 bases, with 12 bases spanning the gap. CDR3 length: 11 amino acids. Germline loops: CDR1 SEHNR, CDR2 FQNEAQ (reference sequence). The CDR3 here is CASGPGTEQYF. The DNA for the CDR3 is TGTGCCAGCGGGCCTGGGACAGAGCAGTACTTC.

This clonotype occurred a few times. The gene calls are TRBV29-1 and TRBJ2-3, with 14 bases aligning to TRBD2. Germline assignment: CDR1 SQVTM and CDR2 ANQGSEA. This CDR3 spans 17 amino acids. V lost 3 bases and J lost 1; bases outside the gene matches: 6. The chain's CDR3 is CSVDGTSGRRGTDTQYF. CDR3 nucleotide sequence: TGCAGCGTTGACGGGACTAGCGGGAGACGGGGCACAGATACGCAGTATTTT.

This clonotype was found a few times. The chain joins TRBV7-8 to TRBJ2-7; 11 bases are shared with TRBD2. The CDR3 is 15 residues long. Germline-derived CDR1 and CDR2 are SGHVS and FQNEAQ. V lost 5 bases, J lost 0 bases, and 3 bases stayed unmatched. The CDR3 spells CASSRSGRASYEQYF. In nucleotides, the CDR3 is TGTGCCAGCAGCCGTAGCGGGAGGGCCTCCTACGAGCAGTACTTC.

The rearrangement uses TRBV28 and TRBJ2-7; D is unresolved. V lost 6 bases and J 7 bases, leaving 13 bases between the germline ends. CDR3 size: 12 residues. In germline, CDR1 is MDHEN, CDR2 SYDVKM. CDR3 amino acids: CASSINLGEQYF. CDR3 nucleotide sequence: TGTGCCAGCAGCATAAATCTGGGGGAGCAGTACTTC.

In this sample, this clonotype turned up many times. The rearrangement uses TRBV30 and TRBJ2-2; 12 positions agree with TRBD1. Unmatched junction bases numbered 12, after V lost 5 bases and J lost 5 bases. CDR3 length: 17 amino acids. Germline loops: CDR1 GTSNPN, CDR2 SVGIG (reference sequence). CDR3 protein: CAWHASGTGGLTGELFF. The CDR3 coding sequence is TGTGCCTGGCACGCCTCCGGGACAGGGGGCTTAACCGGGGAGCTGTTTTTT.

CDR3 sequence reads: CATLDLGRSYEQYF. CDR3 sequence (DNA): TGTGCCACCCTCGACTTGGGCCGGTCCTACGAGCAGTACTTC. The V gene is TRBV15, the J gene TRBJ2-7; D is undetermined. CDR3 length equals 14 residues. Germline assignment: CDR1 LNHNV and CDR2 YYDKDF (reference sequence). Between the trimmed V and J ends, which lost 8 bases and 1 base, there was a span of 15 bases.

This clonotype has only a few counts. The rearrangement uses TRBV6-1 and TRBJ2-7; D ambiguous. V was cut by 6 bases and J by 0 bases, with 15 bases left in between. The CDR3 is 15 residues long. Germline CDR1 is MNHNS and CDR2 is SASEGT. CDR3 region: CASSPGPPSSYEQYF. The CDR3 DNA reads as TGTGCCAGCAGCCCGGGCCCCCCCTCCTCCTACGAGCAGTACTTC.

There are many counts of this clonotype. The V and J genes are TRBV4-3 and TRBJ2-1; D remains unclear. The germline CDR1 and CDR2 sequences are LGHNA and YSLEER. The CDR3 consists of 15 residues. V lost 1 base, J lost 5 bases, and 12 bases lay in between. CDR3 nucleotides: TGCGCCAGCAGCCAAGGGGCAGGAATACACAATGAGCAGTTCTTC. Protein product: CASSQGAGIHNEQFF.

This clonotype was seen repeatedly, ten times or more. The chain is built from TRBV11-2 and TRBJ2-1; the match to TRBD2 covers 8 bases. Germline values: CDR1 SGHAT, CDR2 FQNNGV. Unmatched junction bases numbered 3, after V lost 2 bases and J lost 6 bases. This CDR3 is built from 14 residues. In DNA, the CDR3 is TGTGCCAGCAGCTTATCAACTAGCGGCAATGAGCAGTTCTTC. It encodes CASSLSTSGNEQFF. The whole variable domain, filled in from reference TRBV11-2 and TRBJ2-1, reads EAGVAQSPRYKIIEKRQSVAFWCNPISGHATLYWYQQILGQGPKLLIQFQNNGVVDDSQLPKDRFSAERLKGVDSTLKIQPAKLEDSAVYLCASSLSTSGNEQFFGPGTRLTVL.

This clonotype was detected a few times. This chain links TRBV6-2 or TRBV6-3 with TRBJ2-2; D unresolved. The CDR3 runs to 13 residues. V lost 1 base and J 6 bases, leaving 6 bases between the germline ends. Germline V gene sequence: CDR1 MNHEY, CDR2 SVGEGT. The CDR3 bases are TGTGCCAGCAGTTACTTTGTCGCCGGGGAGCTGTTTTTT. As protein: CASSYFVAGELFF.

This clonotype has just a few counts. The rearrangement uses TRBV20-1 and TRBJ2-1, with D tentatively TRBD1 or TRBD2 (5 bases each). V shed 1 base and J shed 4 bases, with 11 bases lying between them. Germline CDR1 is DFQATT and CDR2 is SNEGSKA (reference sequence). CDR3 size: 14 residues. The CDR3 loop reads CSARAGAGYNEQFF. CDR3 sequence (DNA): TGCAGTGCTAGAGCCGGGGCTGGGTACAATGAGCAGTTCTTC.

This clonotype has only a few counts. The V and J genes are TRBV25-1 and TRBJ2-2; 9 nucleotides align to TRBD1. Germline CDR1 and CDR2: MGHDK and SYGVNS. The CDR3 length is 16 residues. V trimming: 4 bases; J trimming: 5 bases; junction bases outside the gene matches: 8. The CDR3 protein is CASSGIDRGRTGELFF. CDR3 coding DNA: TGTGCCAGCAGTGGAATAGACAGGGGGAGGACCGGGGAGCTGTTTTTT.

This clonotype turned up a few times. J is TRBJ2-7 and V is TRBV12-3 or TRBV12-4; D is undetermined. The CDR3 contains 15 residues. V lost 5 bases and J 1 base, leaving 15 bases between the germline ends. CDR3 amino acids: CASSPRVFDSYEQYF. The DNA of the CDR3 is TGTGCCAGCAGTCCTAGGGTCTTCGATTCCTACGAGCAGTACTTC.

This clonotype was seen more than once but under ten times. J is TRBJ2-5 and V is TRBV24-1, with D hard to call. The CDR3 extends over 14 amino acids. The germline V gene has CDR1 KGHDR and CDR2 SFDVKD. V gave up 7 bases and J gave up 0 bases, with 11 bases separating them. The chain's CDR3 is CATSGRDNQETQYF. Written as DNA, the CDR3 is TGTGCCACCAGCGGTAGGGATAACCAAGAGACCCAGTACTTC.

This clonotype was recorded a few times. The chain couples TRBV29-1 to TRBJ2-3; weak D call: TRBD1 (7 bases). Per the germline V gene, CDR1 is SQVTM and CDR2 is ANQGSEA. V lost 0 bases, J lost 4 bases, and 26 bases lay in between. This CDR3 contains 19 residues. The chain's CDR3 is CSVEDGAGQAPGAPDTQYF. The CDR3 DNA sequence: TGCAGCGTTGAAGATGGGGCTGGACAGGCACCGGGAGCCCCAGATACGCAGTATTTT.

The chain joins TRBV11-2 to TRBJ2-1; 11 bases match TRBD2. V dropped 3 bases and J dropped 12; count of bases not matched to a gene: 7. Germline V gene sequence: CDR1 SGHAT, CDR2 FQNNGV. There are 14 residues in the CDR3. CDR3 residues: CASSFRTSGPPQFF. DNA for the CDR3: TGTGCCAGCAGCTTTAGGACTAGCGGGCCACCGCAGTTCTTC.